One sample yielded the 6 T cell receptor beta chains listed below, sequenced in a study of control samples from healthy donors and cancer patients. Only in-frame clones appear in the TCRdb table, and some are missing; sequencing was by immunoSEQ multiplex PCR. This table has 400,000 to 500,000 clones, roughly 90% appearing once. The sequencing sample was made of PBMCs. The receptors originated from a man aged 40-49 years with head and neck cancer.

The chain joins TRBV4-1 to TRBJ1-1; D gene uncertain. The CDR3 loop spans 15 amino acids. Germline CDR1 MGHRA, CDR2 YSYEKL. With 0 bases removed from V and 3 bases from J, the gap between germline ends came to 11 bases. DNA of the CDR3: TGCGCCAGCAGCCAAGATAGAACACCCTACACTGAAGCTTTCTTT. Its protein is CASSQDRTPYTEAFF.

This rearrangement joins TRBV5-1 to TRBJ2-5; 12 bases align to TRBD2. The V gene's germline CDR1 is SGHRS and CDR2 YFSETQ. Trimming at V came to 5 bases and at J to 4 bases, leaving 3 bases not matched to a gene. The CDR3 sequence is 14 residues long. This CDR3 is CASSAGLAGETQYF. As DNA, the CDR3 is TGCGCCAGCAGTGCGGGACTAGCGGGAGAGACCCAGTACTTC.

The chain recombines TRBV19 with TRBJ2-7, with D possibly being TRBD1 or TRBD2 (5 bases each). Trimming took off 1 base at V and 1 base at J, with 11 bases between the two ends. Per germline, CDR1 LNHDA and CDR2 SQIVND (reference sequence). This CDR3 has 15 amino acids. The CDR3 spells CASSIALGESYEQYF. The CDR3 nucleotides read TGTGCCAGTAGTATAGCCCTAGGGGAGTCCTACGAGCAGTACTTC.

This clone was recorded once. The chain links TRBV6-5 to TRBJ1-1, with TRBD1 matching 9 bases. Looked up from germline, CDR1 is MNHEY and CDR2 is SVGAGI. V was pared by 5 bases and J by 6 bases, with 10 bases of the junction left unmatched. The CDR3 length is 15 residues. The CDR3 region is CASSPHGTGFSEAFF. CDR3 sequence (DNA): TGTGCCAGCAGTCCCCACGGGACAGGGTTTTCTGAAGCTTTCTTT.

The chain is built from TRBV30 and TRBJ2-5; TRBD2 matches at 7 bases. The junction had 2 bases not matched to a gene; V was cut back by 0 bases and J by 4 bases. CDR1 is GTSNPN, CDR2 SVGIG, per germline (reference sequence). The CDR3 is made up of 13 amino acids. CDR3 sequence (DNA): TGTGCCTGGAGTGTACTAGCGCCAGAGACCCAGTACTTC. It specifies CAWSVLAPETQYF. Supplemented by reference TRBV30 and TRBJ2-5, the full variable domain reads SQTIHQWPATLVQPVGSPLSLECTVEGTSNPNLYWYRQAAGRGLQLLFYSVGIGQISSEVPQNLSASRPQDRQFILSSKKLLLSDSGFYLCAWSVLAPETQYFGPGTRLLVL.

To note about this clone: Other nucleotide sequences from this sample produce the same CDR3. V gene TRBV20-1 combines with J gene TRBJ1-2; D remains ambiguous. CDR3 length equals 9 residues. CDR1 and CDR2 from the germline V gene are DFQATT and SNEGSKA (reference sequence). Trimming pared 6 bases from V and 8 bases from J, leaving 7 bases between. CDR3 coding DNA: TGCAGTGCAAGGACCGGCTACACCTTC. Its protein product is CSARTGYTF.